This T cell receptor beta chain derives from a study of identical twins' blood T cells. Overall study results and limits: Each donor's most abundant TCRbeta clonotypes shared more CDR3 sequences with her twin than unrelated donors.

A single record per CDR3 protein comes from TCRdb applying MiXCR to the 5' RACE reads. The sample consists of hundreds of thousands of distinct CDR3 sequences, around 30% of them appearing once. This clonotype was counted between two and nine times. Its antigen is undetermined. The germline V and J ends were trimmed by 7 bases and 6 bases, with 15 bases remaining between them. CDR3 size: 14 residues. Germline V CDR1 and CDR2: SGHAT, FQNNGV. The clonotype was recovered from a woman aged 18-55 years in good health. The genes are TRBV11-2 and TRBJ1-4; no clear D. Sequences were obtained from PBMCs. CDR3 sequence reads: CASTPIALYEKLFF. CDR3 sequence (DNA): TGTGCCAGCACCCCAATCGCCCTTTATGAAAAACTGTTTTTT.